Listed below are T cell receptor beta chains from one sample, sequenced in a study of CD8+ T cells in alopecia areata. Sequenced by immunoSEQ multiplex PCR; TCRdb stores in-frame clones only, minus some. Of under 300,000 clones in the sample, roughly 69% were seen once. The sample in question was CD4+ T cells sorted from blood, obtained at week 0. These receptors were obtained from a human donor with alopecia areata. Both conserved end residues are part of each CDR3. The D gene is left open where the match is weak. For some rows the clone size is stated as once, few or many, or as a class when expanded; others skip it.

V	D	size	length	J	DNA	CDR3
TRBV6-6	-	-	10	TRBJ2-3	TGTGCCAGCAGCGGGTATACGCAGTATTTT	CASSGYTQYF
TRBV7-2	-	-	16	TRBJ1-2	TGTGCCAGCAGCTCCGGCGGGGGATCAGGAGCGGATGGCTACACCTTC	CASSSGGGSGADGYTF
TRBV30	-	-	11	TRBJ2-3	TGTGCCTGGAGTCCAAAAGATACGCAGTATTTT	CAWSPKDTQYF
TRBV29-1	-	-	12	TRBJ1-2	TGCAGCGTGCTGACAGGCCGGGAAGGCTACACCTTC	CSVLTGREGYTF
TRBV2	TRBD2	-	13	TRBJ2-7	TGTGCCAGCACCCCCAATCGCGGGGGCGAGCAGTACTTC	CASTPNRGGEQYF
TRBV29-1	TRBD1	-	12	TRBJ1-1	TGCAGCGTCGGACAGGGGAACACTGAAGCTTTCTTT	CSVGQGNTEAFF
TRBV15	-	-	13	TRBJ2-4	TGTGCCACCAGCCCCCGGGGTGGAGAAGTTCAGTACTTC	CATSPRGGEVQYF
TRBV7-3	-	-	13	TRBJ2-7	TGTGCCAGCAGCTTACTTTGGGGCTACGAGCAGTACTTC	CASSLLWGYEQYF
TRBV29-1	-	-	12	TRBJ1-2	TGCAGCGCAACGAATTCTAACTATGGCTACACCTTC	CSATNSNYGYTF
TRBV5-1	-	-	15	TRBJ2-7	TGCGCCAGCAGCTTGATGTCTGCTAGCTCCTACGAGCAGTACTTC	CASSLMSASSYEQYF
TRBV5-1	-	-	13	TRBJ1-2	TGCGCCAGCAGCTTAGACACCGGCTATGGCTACACCTTC	CASSLDTGYGYTF
TRBV6-5	-	-	13	TRBJ2-7	TGTGCCAGCAGTTACTCACGGGCCTACGAGCAGTACTTC	CASSYSRAYEQYF
TRBV9	-	-	14	TRBJ1-2	TGTGCCAGCAGCGTAGAGGGGCCTAACTATGGCTACACCTTC	CASSVEGPNYGYTF
TRBV19	-	-	14	TRBJ2-2	TGTGCCTCACAAAAAGGACATCCCTTCGGGGAGCTGTTTTTT	CASQKGHPFGELFF
TRBV5-1	-	-	11	TRBJ2-3	TGCGCCAGCGGAGAGTCAGATACGCAGTATTTT	CASGESDTQYF
TRBV7-3	TRBD1	few	13	TRBJ2-5	TGTGCCAGCAGCCGAGACAGGGAAGAGACCCAGTACTTC	CASSRDREETQYF
TRBV6-5	TRBD2	-	14	TRBJ2-7	TGTGCCAGCAGTTACGAGCGGGGGACCTACGAGCAGTACTTC	CASSYERGTYEQYF
TRBV6-6	TRBD1	-	15	TRBJ1-6	TGTGCCAGCATAGAGACGGGACAGTCTAATTCACCCCTCCACTTT	CASIETGQSNSPLHF
TRBV4-3	-	-	15	TRBJ1-2	TGCGCCAGCAGCCAAGATCGGGTCAGCGCATATGGCTACACCTTC	CASSQDRVSAYGYTF
TRBV29-1	TRBD2	few	13	TRBJ2-7	TGCAGCGCGCTAGCGGGGGGCGCGGGGGAGCAGTACTTC	CSALAGGAGEQYF
TRBV29-1	-	-	15	TRBJ2-3	TGCAGCGTAGCCACGCAGGGCCTTAGCACAGATACGCAGTATTTT	CSVATQGLSTDTQYF
TRBV5-6	-	-	14	TRBJ1-2	TGTGCCAGCAGCCTTCCGGGGGGAATCGAGGGCTACACCTTC	CASSLPGGIEGYTF
TRBV27	-	-	14	TRBJ2-1	TGTGCCAGCAGTTTATCTGGACGCCACAATGAGCAGTTCTTC	CASSLSGRHNEQFF
TRBV30	-	-	14	TRBJ1-1	TGTGCCTCTTACCCCGACAGGAGAAACACTGAAGCTTTCTTT	CASYPDRRNTEAFF
TRBV4-1	-	-	10	TRBJ1-6	TGCGCCAGCGGAGCATCACCCCTCCACTTT	CASGASPLHF
TRBV7-8	TRBD2	-	13	TRBJ2-7	TGTGCCAGCAGCCCACAGCGGGACTACGAGCAGTACTTC	CASSPQRDYEQYF
TRBV5-6	TRBD1	-	15	TRBJ2-7	TGTGCCAGCAGCTTTATCGGACAGGGGCTCGGCGAGCAGTACTTC	CASSFIGQGLGEQYF
TRBV30	-	once	11	TRBJ1-1	TGTGCCGGAGGAGGGATCACTGAAGCTTTCTTT	CAGGGITEAFF
TRBV9	-	-	16	TRBJ1-6	TGTGCCAGCAGCGTAGATGTGATGAGGGCTGATTCACCCCTCCACTTT	CASSVDVMRADSPLHF